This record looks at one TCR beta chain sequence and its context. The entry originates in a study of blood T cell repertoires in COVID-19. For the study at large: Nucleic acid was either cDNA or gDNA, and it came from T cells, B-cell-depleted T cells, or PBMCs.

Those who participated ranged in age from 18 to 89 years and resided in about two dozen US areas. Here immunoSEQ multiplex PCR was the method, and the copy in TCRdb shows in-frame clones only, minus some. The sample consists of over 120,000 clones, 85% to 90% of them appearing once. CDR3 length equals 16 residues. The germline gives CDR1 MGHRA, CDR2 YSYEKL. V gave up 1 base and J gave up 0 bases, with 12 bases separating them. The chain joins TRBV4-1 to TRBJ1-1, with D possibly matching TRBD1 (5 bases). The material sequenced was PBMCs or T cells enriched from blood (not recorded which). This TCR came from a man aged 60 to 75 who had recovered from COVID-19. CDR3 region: CASSQGYTGMNTEAFF. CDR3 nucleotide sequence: TGCGCCAGCAGCCAAGGGTACACAGGCATGAACACTGAAGCTTTCTTT.